This record concerns one TCR beta chain sequence. Its specific antigen is unknown. With the read ending 3 residues before the CDR3 end, the germline J gene is used to fill in that end. The germline V gene (reference sequence) sets CDR1 to DFQATT and CDR2 to SNEGSKA. Here V drops 1 base and J drops 1 base, and the junction holds 2 bases not matched to any gene. From its cysteine to its phenylalanine, the CDR3 spans 14 amino acids. Sequencing covers 33 bases of the CDR3, shown here with the frame starting at base 1. Using the immunoSEQ assay, multiplex PCR amplified TCR beta CDR3 regions from an average of about 1,300 ng of genomic DNA per sample. Primer bias was corrected in the assay by using a complete synthetic TCR repertoire to establish an amplification baseline. The amplicons were sequenced on the Illumina platform. Processing in the source paper ran as follows. Sequences were error-corrected by clustering with frequency ratios and a modified nearest-neighbor algorithm, then analyzed in the immunoSEQ Analyzer with IMGT gene definitions. TCR richness and evenness were averaged over 20 rarefaction repeats at each rarefaction depth, excluding samples with fewer sequences than the depth. V, D and J gene relative abundances were compared between groups with Wilcoxon rank sum tests, applying FDR correction. In the blinded duplicates, the intraclass correlation was about 96% for TCR richness and averaged about 73% across over 65 gene segments. TCRdb took over this immuneACCESS table, retaining in-frame rearrangements with V and J assigned. Such tables are incomplete; in checked studies, under half of the missing clones stem from an unresolved V gene, and the remainder is unexplained. Clone size and the V and J calls come from that table; the DNA yielded D and trimming. This sample's clone table shows around 48,000 clones. The ten largest clones take up around 1.6% of the sample.

Every participant had a single incident cervical HPV16 infection, and prevalent HPV16 infections were excluded. Cervical HPV DNA was detected with MY09/MY11 PCR, and genotyping was done by dot-blot hybridization. Around 15 mL of heparinized blood were centrifuged, and the buffy coat was split into aliquots, frozen at -30 degrees C, and then kept at -80 degrees C. QIAGEN kits were used to extract genomic DNA from buffy coat specimens. This specimen belongs to a study of T cells in women clearing cervical HPV infection (dated by TCRdb to 2016 to 2018). In the study overall: The cases were roughly 25 women with histologically confirmed HPV16-related CIN3 or worse, and 2 of these cases were invasive cancers. Controls were under 30 women whose single incident HPV16 infection cleared within 12 months without precancer or cancer developing. Blood from cases was collected at the visit at which the lesion was first identified, whereas blood from controls was collected once infection was no longer detected. Among cases, blood sampling occurred a median of roughly 160 days after lesion detection, with an interquartile range of about 80 to 230 days. Since HLA typing was available for only a few women, HLA type could not be ruled out as a confounder. This exploratory proof-of-principle case-control study, nested within the Guanacaste HPV Natural History Study in Costa Rica, compared TCR repertoires among women with different cervical HPV16 outcomes. Cases and controls were matched on year of sample collection and on age within five years. Cases had a median age of roughly 36 years and controls had a median age of 38, with no significant differences in baseline characteristics. The parent cohort enrolled 10,000 to 13,000 women aged 18 or older in Guanacaste, Costa Rica, during about 1993 to 1995 and followed them for over six years. Five blinded duplicates per group were added as quality controls, so that 60 or so samples were obtained: 50 or so participants and some 10 replicates. What the study reported, not specific to this receptor: Because T-cell numbers per sample were unknown, differences in richness could reflect varying T-cell content rather than repertoire biology. The cross-sectional design could not show whether the associations came before the infection or were a result of it, and neither effector/memory subsets nor HPV-specific T cells were isolated. Random forest classifiers combining richness and V gene abundances distinguished cases from controls with an estimated AUC of roughly 0.8. CIN3+ cases had significantly higher TCR repertoire richness than controls across sequencing depths, but evenness did not differ between the groups. TRBV6-7 relative abundance was lower in cases than in controls (roughly 0.12% versus 0.17%; Bonferroni P = 0.0008).

The material sequenced was blood buffy coat. The chain uses TRBV20-1 and TRBJ2-3; TRBD2 matches 7 bases in the middle. This receptor was identified in a woman aged 18 to 75 with a cervical HPV16 infection that either progressed to CIN3+ or cleared (not recorded which). The CDR3 in this case is CSARVTSGTDTQYF. The sequenced part of the CDR3 DNA is TGCAGTGCTAGAGTCACTAGCGGCACAGATACG.